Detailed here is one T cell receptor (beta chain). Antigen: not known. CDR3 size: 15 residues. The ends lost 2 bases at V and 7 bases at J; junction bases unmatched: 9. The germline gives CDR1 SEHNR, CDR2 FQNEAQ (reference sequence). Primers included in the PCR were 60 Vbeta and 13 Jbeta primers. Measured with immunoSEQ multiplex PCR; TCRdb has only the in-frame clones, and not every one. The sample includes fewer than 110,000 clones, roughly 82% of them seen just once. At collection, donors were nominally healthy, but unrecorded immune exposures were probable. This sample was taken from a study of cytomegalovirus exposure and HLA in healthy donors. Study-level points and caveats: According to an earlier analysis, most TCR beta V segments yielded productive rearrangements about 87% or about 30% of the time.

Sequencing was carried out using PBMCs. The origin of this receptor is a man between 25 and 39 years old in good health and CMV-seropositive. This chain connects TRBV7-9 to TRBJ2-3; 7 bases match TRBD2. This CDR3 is CASSLIGGIGHTQYF. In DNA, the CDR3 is TGTGCCAGCAGCTTAATCGGGGGGATAGGACATACGCAGTATTTT. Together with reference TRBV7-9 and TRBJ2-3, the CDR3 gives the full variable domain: DTGVSQNPRHKITKRGQNVTFRCDPISEHNRLYWYRQTLGQGPEFLTYFQNEAQLEKSRLLSDRFSAERPKGSFSTLEIQRTEQGDSAMYLCASSLIGGIGHTQYFGPGTRLTVL.